This T cell receptor (beta chain) was captured in a study of T cells in Graves' hyperthyroidism and ophthalmopathy. Germline V gives CDR1 MNHEY, CDR2 SMNVEV (reference sequence). This CDR3 has 17 amino acids. V lost 1 base and J lost 1; bases outside the gene matches: 4. This clonotype has a count of ten or more. TCR beta CDR3 regions were amplified from RNA. RT-PCR in the first round (using the HTBI primer set) targeted the TCR CDR3. TCRdb analysed the multiplex PCR reads with MiXCR anew, one entry per CDR3 protein. The table shows hundreds of thousands of distinct CDR3 sequences, with over 15% occurring only once.

The chain couples TRBV27 to TRBJ1-5, with 10 bases identical to TRBD1. The TCR sequence derives from a woman aged 18-30 years with Graves' hyperthyroidism. The source material was blood. The CDR3 region has the DNA TGTGCCAGCAGTTTATACCCGGGACAGGGGAGCAATCAGCCCCAGCATTTT. Translation gives CASSLYPGQGSNQPQHF.